This TCR beta chain was documented in a study of graft-versus-host responses after intestinal transplantation (dated by TCRdb to the early 2020s). For the wider study: The transplants that recipients received were multivisceral, liver-intestinal, or isolated intestinal. Alloreactive clones were identified by sequencing pre-transplant mixed lymphocyte reaction products and comparing these products with unstimulated pre-transplant donor and recipient T cells. Rather than going through the commercial service, samples from a few later patients were sequenced in-house on an Illumina MiSeq and processed with MiXCR. Every recipient was given anti-thymocyte globulin induction, followed by roughly 3 years of maintenance tacrolimus and steroids. A cohort of approximately 23 intestinal transplant recipients, including one retransplant, was enrolled, and 3 patients lacking pretransplant specimens were excluded. Graft-versus-host and host-versus-graft alloreactive T cell clones were tracked in the graft, circulation and bone marrow after intestinal transplantation using bulk TCR-beta CDR3 sequencing. Donor T cell macrochimerism was defined as a peak of at least 4% donor T cells among recipient peripheral blood mononuclear cells.

General conclusions and limits of the study: Early after transplant, peak levels of circulating GvH clones were found to be associated with declines in HvG clones. The conclusions were limited by the relatively low number and heterogeneity of the intestinal transplant patients. GvH clones turned up in recipient bone marrow, with some appearing earlier in ileal mucosa or blood, a pattern consistent with an intestinal mucosal origin. High GvH to HvG T cell clonal ratios were observed in the allografts of patients with donor T cell macrochimerism.

Library preparation used the immunoSEQ multiplex PCR assay. For most patients, genomic DNA was isolated with the Qiagen DNeasy Blood and Tissue Kit and sent frozen to Adaptive Biotechnologies for TCR sequencing. For most patients, genomic DNA was subjected to high-throughput TCR-beta CDR3 sequencing by Adaptive Biotechnologies. Under the source paper's analysis protocol: Adaptive's ImmunoSEQ software was the source of the TCR sequencing data for 15 to 20 patients, while a few other patients were processed with MiXCR and VDJtools. CD4 versus CD8 sorting errors were corrected by removing sequences found in both subsets at a frequency ratio below 5:1. CDR3 nucleotide sequences shared by donor and recipient were removed because the origin of these sequences could not be assigned. To count as alloreactive, a clone needed at least 2-fold expansion over unstimulated cells and a minimum CFSE-low frequency of 0.002% (template counts) or 0.001% (read counts). Clones detected in sequenced pre-transplant spleen, lymph node, or MLR CFSE-low populations of the donor or recipient were defined as mappable. The cumulative frequency of alloreactive clones was calculated as a percentage of all sequences, weighted by copy number. In its TCRdb copy, this immuneACCESS table keeps in-frame sequences only and misses some clones. Where compared with another copy, unresolved V genes explain less than half of these, and the others have no known cause. V and J calls and clone size follow that table, whereas D and trimming were derived from the DNA. This sample gives some 90,000 clones in total; roughly 90% of them show up just once. Roughly 0.3% of the sample is held by the ten biggest clonotypes.

The sample's time point label, in plain terms: cells obtained before transplantation from donor or recipient. CD3+CD4+ and CD3+CD8+ populations were FACS-sorted from unstimulated pre-transplant donor and recipient cells taken from spleen or lymph nodes. This clone was counted a single time. The clone's antigen remains unknown. The junction departs from the called germline gene at one end, perhaps through a read error. The receptor was derived from a human donor who received an intestinal transplant. Specimen: unstimulated CD4+ T cells sorted from spleen or lymph node cells, collected before intestinal transplant.

The DNA is as follows: TGCGCCAGCCGCCATAGCGGGAGGGGCGCTAGCACAGATACGCAGTATTTT. This sequence encodes CASRHSGRGASTDTQYF. The chain was built from TRBV4-1 and TRBJ2-3; TRBD2 matches 11 bases in the middle. The germline V gene supplies CDR1 MGHRA and CDR2 YSYEKL. The CDR3 numbers 17 residues from cysteine through phenylalanine. Only the CDR3 DNA stays, 51 bases, in frame from base 1.